These 17 T cell receptor beta chains came from one sample sequenced in a study of OX40 agonist ivuxolimab in advanced cancers. Profiled with immunoSEQ multiplex PCR; TCRdb holds only in-frame clones, not every one. The sample holds more than 85,000 clones, about 90% seen once. Sequenced material: CD4+ or CD8+ T cells sorted from blood, taken in a trial of the OX40 agonist ivuxolimab. These receptors all come from an adult with an advanced solid tumor such as melanoma, head and neck, liver or kidney cancer.

The chain joins TRBV30 to TRBJ2-3, with 10 bases lining up with TRBD2. The CDR3 has 18 residues. Germline CDR1 reads GTSNPN; CDR2 reads SVGIG (reference sequence). V shed 0 bases, J shed 1 base, and the junction held 10 bases outside the gene matches. The CDR3 DNA sequence: TGTGCCTGGAGTGTACAAGCGGGAGGGTCCGTCGGCACAGATACGCAGTATTTT. The encoded protein is CAWSVQAGGSVGTDTQYF.

The chain links TRBV27 to TRBJ2-6, with 8 bases identical to TRBD1. With V trimmed by 1 base and J by 4 bases, 6 bases remained unmatched. CDR1 MNHEY and CDR2 SMNVEV come from the germline V gene (reference sequence). The CDR3 extends over 17 amino acids. The CDR3 DNA reads as TGTGCCAGCAGTTTATGGCCGACAGGGGCCGGGGCCAACGTCCTGACTTTC. It specifies CASSLWPTGAGANVLTF. Together with reference TRBV27 and TRBJ2-6, the CDR3 gives the full variable domain: EAQVTQNPRYLITVTGKKLTVTCSQNMNHEYMSWYRQDPGLGLRQIYYSMNVEVTDKGDVPEGYKVSRKEKRNFPLILESPSPNQTSLYFCASSLWPTGAGANVLTFGAGSRLTVL.

The V gene is TRBV5-1, the J gene TRBJ1-2; 11 positions agree with TRBD1. With 6 bases clipped from V and 4 bases from J, the junction kept 14 bases outside the gene matches. The CDR3 spans 17 residues. Germline V gene data show CDR1 as SGHRS and CDR2 as YFSETQ. CDR3: CASTVGTGGSKGYGYTF. The CDR3 nucleotides are TGCGCCAGCACCGTAGGGACAGGGGGATCCAAAGGCTATGGCTACACCTTC. The full variable domain, completed using reference TRBV5-1 and TRBJ1-2, is KAGVTQTPRYLIKTRGQQVTLSCSPISGHRSVSWYQQTPGQGLQFLFEYFSETQRNKGNFPGRFSGRQFSNSRSEMNVSTLELGDSALYLCASTVGTGGSKGYGYTFGSGTRLTVV.

The chain joins TRBV2 to TRBJ1-2, with D uncertain. The V gene's germline CDR1 is SNHLY and CDR2 FYNNEI. Trimming stripped 4 bases from V and 2 bases from J, with 20 bases between. The CDR3 is 17 amino acids. The CDR3 DNA is TGTGCCAGCAGTGCGTTAACCGCGGGGAGTATGAACTATGGCTACACCTTC. It codes for CASSALTAGSMNYGYTF.

This clone is a singleton in its sample. The rearrangement joins TRBV6-5 to TRBJ2-2, with D perhaps TRBD2 (5 bases). Germline loops: CDR1 MNHEY, CDR2 SVGAGI. The V end was cut by 6 bases, the J end by 6 bases, with 11 bases between. The CDR3 is 13 residues long. In DNA form, the CDR3 reads TGTGCCAGCAGACGAAGCGGATCCGGGGAGCTGTTTTTT. This gives the protein CASRRSGSGELFF.

The rearrangement joins TRBV5-1 to TRBJ1-1, with TRBD1 matching over 8 bases. V lost 4 bases to trimming and J lost 1 base; unmatched junction nucleotides: 6. The CDR3 loop spans 15 amino acids. CDR1 SGHRS and CDR2 YFSETQ come from the germline V gene. Here the CDR3 DNA reads TGCGCCAGCAGCGGTCCCGGGACAGGGAACACTGAAGCTTTCTTT. Its protein product is CASSGPGTGNTEAFF.

The gene calls are TRBV2 and TRBJ2-7, with 12 bases aligning to TRBD2. CDR3 size: 17 residues. With 6 bases clipped from V and 2 bases from J, the junction kept 11 bases outside the gene matches. Germline V gives CDR1 SNHLY, CDR2 FYNNEI. The CDR3 nucleotides read TGTGCCAGCAGGGAACTTGGACTAGCGGGGAGTCCCTACGAGCAGTACTTC. Its translation: CASRELGLAGSPYEQYF. The whole variable domain, remainder taken from reference TRBV2 and TRBJ2-7, is EPEVTQTPSHQVTQMGQEVILRCVPISNHLYFYWYRQILGQKVEFLVSFYNNEISEKSEIFDDQFSVERPDGSNFTLKIRSTKLEDSAMYFCASRELGLAGSPYEQYFGPGTRLTVT.

The V and J genes are TRBV28 and TRBJ1-3; D uncertain. Germline CDR1 is MDHEN and CDR2 is SYDVKM. V was cut by 2 bases and J by 0 bases, with 11 bases left in between. There are 16 residues in the CDR3. The CDR3 spells CASSLRQANSGNTIYF. The CDR3 nucleotides read TGTGCCAGCAGTTTAAGGCAGGCCAACTCTGGAAACACCATATATTTT.

The J gene is TRBJ2-5, the V gene TRBV10-3; no clear D. The CDR3 runs 11 residues. Trimming removed 2 bases from V and 6 bases from J, with 4 bases in between. Per the germline V gene, CDR1 is ENHRY and CDR2 is SYGVKD. Written as DNA, the CDR3 is TGTGCCATCAGTGAGCTGAAGACCCAGTACTTC. Residues: CAISELKTQYF.

The chain joins TRBV7-3 to TRBJ2-6; D might be TRBD2 (6 bases). V was pared by 5 bases and J by 0 bases, with 20 bases between. The CDR3 totals 19 residues. The germline CDR1 and CDR2 sequences are SGHTA and FQGTGA. This chain's CDR3 is CASSTGAEGSHSGANVLTF. The CDR3, as DNA: TGTGCCAGCAGCACAGGCGCGGAGGGGTCTCACTCTGGGGCCAACGTCCTGACTTTC.

The chain is built from TRBV7-2 and TRBJ2-1; D call uncertain. This CDR3 has 13 amino acids. CDR1 is SGHTA, CDR2 FQGNSA, per germline. Trimming stripped 5 bases from V and 3 bases from J, with 8 bases between. The CDR3 region is CASSRGNYNEQFF. CDR3 in DNA: TGTGCCAGCAGCCGTGGGAACTACAATGAGCAGTTCTTC.

This clone came up once. Distinct nucleotide sequences in the sample also encode this CDR3. The chain links TRBV7-2 to TRBJ2-7, with D perhaps TRBD1 (5 bases). The CDR3 consists of 14 residues. V dropped 5 bases and J dropped 0 bases, with 11 bases sitting between them. Germline lookup yields CDR1 SGHTA and CDR2 FQGNSA. The CDR3 DNA follows: TGTGCCAGCAGCCTAACAGGTCCCTCCTACGAGCAGTACTTC. This translates into CASSLTGPSYEQYF.

V and J are TRBV7-2 and TRBJ2-7; 12 positions match TRBD2. The V and J ends lost 7 bases and 3 bases, in that order; junction bases with no gene match: 4. CDR1 is SGHTA, CDR2 FQGNSA, per germline. The CDR3 totals 14 residues. CDR3 nucleotide sequence: TGTGCCAGCACCAGACTAGCGGGAGACTACGAGCAGTACTTC. It specifies CASTRLAGDYEQYF.

The chain carries TRBV6-5 and TRBJ2-1; 7 positions agree with TRBD2. In germline, CDR1 is MNHEY, CDR2 SVGAGI. Losses at the gene ends were 2 bases for V and 5 bases for J; bases not matched to a gene: 9. CDR3 length equals 16 residues. The CDR3 protein is CASSYKMYLADNEQFF. For the CDR3, the DNA is TGTGCCAGCAGTTACAAGATGTACCTAGCGGACAATGAGCAGTTCTTC.

The V and J genes are TRBV27 and TRBJ1-5, with D unclear. The CDR3 runs 14 residues. V was trimmed by 5 bases and J by 1 base, leaving 9 bases between them. Germline lookup yields CDR1 MNHEY and CDR2 SMNVEV (reference sequence). CDR3 residues: CASSPTRSNQPQHF. The CDR3, as DNA: TGTGCCAGCAGTCCCACAAGGAGCAATCAGCCCCAGCATTTT.

The chain employs TRBV5-1 and TRBJ2-7; D ambiguous. V dropped 4 bases and J dropped 3 bases, with 17 bases sitting between them. The germline V gene encodes CDR1 SGHRS and CDR2 YFSETQ. The CDR3 extends over 15 amino acids. Written as DNA, the CDR3 is TGCGCCAGCAGCCCCCTCCGGGCCGATTACTACGAGCAGTACTTC. Residues: CASSPLRADYYEQYF.

Regarding this clone: One end of the junction varies from germline; a read error may be responsible. This sequence joins TRBV30 and TRBJ1-2, with 10 nucleotides matching TRBD1. Germline CDR1 reads GTSNPN; CDR2 reads SVGIG (reference sequence). This CDR3 is 10 amino acids long. The CDR3 DNA sequence: TGTGCCTGGGGGATGGGACAGGGGAACTTC. It specifies CAWGMGQGNF.